These 22 T cell receptor beta chains were all obtained from the same sample, sequenced in a study of T cells in tumors after PD-1 blockade (dated by TCRdb to the late 2010s). Libraries came from the immunoSEQ multiplex PCR assay. TCRdb re-hosts the immuneACCESS table, in-frame sequences only. Its copies lack some clones; in the studies checked, an unresolved V gene accounts for under half of them, and the cause for the rest is not known. The sample table shows 15,000 or so clones, and over 75% are seen once. The ten largest clonotypes hold 22% of the sample. Taken with the paper, the label for time point translates to: after anti-PD-1 therapy. The source was PBMCs, collected after anti-PD-1 treatment. The receptors were sampled from a human donor with basal cell carcinoma.

About this clone itself: The junction shows a germline mismatch at one end, possibly a read error. Other DNA sequences within the sample encode an identical CDR3. The chain combines TRBV2 with TRBJ2-1, with 7 bases lining up with TRBD2. This CDR3 has 19 residues. CDR1 is SNHLY and CDR2 is FYNNEI in the germline V gene. The CDR3: CPSCYGWAGEGSSYNEQFF. The DNA for the CDR3 is TGTCCCAGCTGTTATGGGTGGGCGGGGGAGGGGAGCTCCTACAATGAGCAGTTCTTC.

This chain joins TRBV18 and TRBJ2-5; D call uncertain. Germline CDR1 is KGHSH and CDR2 is LQKENI. Trimming took off 3 bases at V and 1 base at J, with 9 bases between the two ends. There are 14 residues in the CDR3. The chain's CDR3 is CASSPPASQETQYF. Here the CDR3 DNA reads TGTGCCAGCTCACCTCCCGCATCCCAAGAGACCCAGTACTTC.

This clone was observed a few times. The J gene is TRBJ2-1, the V gene TRBV5-1; 9 bases align to TRBD1. The CDR3 loop spans 17 amino acids. Germline trimming cut 4 bases from V and 8 bases from J; bases unmatched to any gene: 16. Germline loops: CDR1 SGHRS, CDR2 YFSETQ. The CDR3 spells CASSTSRTGDSRYEQFF. The CDR3 DNA sequence: TGCGCCAGCAGCACCTCGAGGACAGGGGACTCTAGGTATGAGCAGTTCTTC.

The genes are TRBV9 and TRBJ2-3; no clear D. The germline CDR1 and CDR2 sequences are SGDLS and YYNGEE. Trimming stripped 4 bases from V and 3 bases from J, with 9 bases between. There are 13 residues in the CDR3. This CDR3 reads CASSPMATDTQYF. As DNA, the CDR3 is TGTGCCAGCAGCCCAATGGCGACAGATACGCAGTATTTT.

The chain couples TRBV3-1 (or the pseudogene TRBV3-2) to TRBJ1-1; 7 nucleotides match TRBD1. Germline-derived CDR1 and CDR2 are LGHDT and YNNKEL (reference sequence). This CDR3 region has 14 residues. The junction had 4 bases not matched to a gene; V was cut back by 1 base and J by 5 bases. In DNA form, the CDR3 reads TGTGCCAGCAGCCAAGCGACAGGGAGGACTGAAGCTTTCTTT. It yields the protein CASSQATGRTEAFF.

This clone was seen only once. This chain connects TRBV24-1 to TRBJ2-1; the match to TRBD1 covers 9 bases. J gave up 9 bases and V 9 bases, and 5 bases lay outside the gene matches. Germline loops: CDR1 KGHDR, CDR2 SFDVKD. The CDR3 contains 12 residues. The CDR3 reads CATGQGLGEQFF. The CDR3 DNA follows: TGTGCCACCGGACAGGGGTTGGGTGAGCAGTTCTTC.

The gene calls are TRBV28 and TRBJ1-5; TRBD1 agrees at 8 bases. Trimming took 6 bases from V and 2 from J; bases not matched to a gene: 6. Germline-derived CDR1 and CDR2 are MDHEN and SYDVKM. There are 15 residues in the CDR3. The CDR3 here is CASRGRGQGNQPQHF. DNA of the CDR3: TGTGCCAGCAGGGGGCGGGGACAGGGCAATCAGCCCCAGCATTTT.

The chain uses TRBV20-1 and TRBJ1-5; D remains unclear. Germline values: CDR1 DFQATT, CDR2 SNEGSKA (reference sequence). With 3 bases removed from V and 2 bases from J, the gap between germline ends came to 11 bases. The CDR3 consists of 14 residues. The CDR3 coding sequence is TGCAGTGCTAGTGGTGGACCGGGCAATCAGCCCCAGCATTTT. Translating it yields CSASGGPGNQPQHF.

This clone came up once. The chain is built from TRBV27 and TRBJ2-3, with 8 positions matching TRBD1. CDR1 is MNHEY and CDR2 is SMNVEV in the germline V gene (reference sequence). J was trimmed by 2 bases and V by 8 bases; bases with no gene match: 15. The CDR3 extends over 17 amino acids. CDR3 nucleotides: TGTGCCAGCCATAAATCTAGGGGGACAGGATACACAGATACGCAGTATTTT. This encodes CASHKSRGTGYTDTQYF.

This clone appeared a few times. The chain is built from TRBV18 and TRBJ2-1; TRBD2 agrees at 10 bases. The V gene end was trimmed by 0 bases and the J gene end by 10 bases; junction bases not matched to a gene: 6. This CDR3 comprises 15 residues. Germline V gives CDR1 KGHSH, CDR2 LQKENI. The CDR3 DNA reads TGTGCCAGCTCACCACCGGGGCTAGCGGGGGCAGAGCAGTTCTTC. It yields the protein CASSPPGLAGAEQFF.

The genes are TRBV9 and TRBJ2-3; 8 nucleotides match TRBD1. The germline V gene encodes CDR1 SGDLS and CDR2 YYNGEE. This CDR3 is built from 15 residues. J gave up 5 bases and V 0 bases, and 5 bases lay outside the gene matches. As DNA, the CDR3 is TGTGCCAGCAGCGTAGGCCAGGGGGCGGGAGATACGCAGTATTTT. This sequence encodes CASSVGQGAGDTQYF.

The V gene is TRBV6-4, the J gene TRBJ2-3; D perhaps matches TRBD2 (7 bases). V lost 6 bases, J lost 2 bases, and 9 bases lay in between. This CDR3 region has 13 residues. CDR1 MRHNA and CDR2 SNTAGT come from the germline V gene. CDR3 coding DNA: TGTGCCAGCAGCGCGGGGGCCACAGATACGCAGTATTTT. Its protein product is CASSAGATDTQYF.

In this sample, this clone turned up once. V gene TRBV6-5 combines with J gene TRBJ2-5; D gene uncertain. The germline gives CDR1 MNHEY, CDR2 SVGAGI. The V end was cut by 0 bases, the J end by 5 bases, with 16 bases between. This CDR3 spans 16 amino acids. DNA of the CDR3: TGTGCCAGCAGTTACTCGATGGGGTCCAGTCGGGAGACCCAGTACTTC. It codes for CASSYSMGSSRETQYF.

The rearrangement joins TRBV3-1 (or the pseudogene TRBV3-2) to TRBJ2-3, with D maybe TRBD1 (5 bases). Germline assignment: CDR1 LGHDT and CDR2 YNNKEL (reference sequence). V lost 0 bases and J 8 bases, leaving 24 bases between the germline ends. The CDR3 extends over 18 amino acids. Here the CDR3 DNA reads TGTGCCAGCAGCCAAGATTCGCTACTCTCTTTGACAGTTTCTACGCAGTATTTT. Translating it yields CASSQDSLLSLTVSTQYF.

The table lists this clone with a count of one. The chain employs TRBV6-1 and TRBJ2-1, with TRBD2 matching over 8 bases. V gave up 3 bases and J gave up 8 bases; unmatched junction bases: 6. Germline CDR1 and CDR2: MNHNS and SASEGT. CDR3 length: 14 amino acids. This CDR3 reads CASSDRTSWHEQFF. The CDR3 nucleotides read TGTGCCAGCAGTGATCGGACTAGCTGGCATGAGCAGTTCTTC.

The chain joins TRBV12-5 to TRBJ2-1; tentatively, D is TRBD2 (5 bases). The CDR3 has 14 amino acids. Germline values: CDR1 LGHNT, CDR2 FRNRAP. The V end was cut by 1 base, the J end by 6 bases, with 10 bases between. As DNA, the CDR3 is TGTGCTAGTGGTTTGGGGGGAGTTGTCAATGAGCAGTTCTTC. Translation: CASGLGGVVNEQFF.

Points on this clone: Germline is not matched at one junction end, which may reflect a read error. This sequence joins TRBV2 and TRBJ2-1; 7 bases map to TRBD2. Per the germline V gene, CDR1 is SNHLY and CDR2 is FYNNEI. This CDR3 region has 19 residues. CDR3 residues: CPSCYGWAGVGSSYNEQFF. CDR3 nucleotide sequence: TGTCCCAGCTGTTATGGGTGGGCGGGGGTGGGGAGCTCCTACAATGAGCAGTTCTTC.

This clone appeared once. This chain joins TRBV7-2 and TRBJ2-2; a weak D match, TRBD2 (5 bases). There are 16 residues in the CDR3. Germline V lookup: CDR1 SGHTA, CDR2 FQGNSA. V lost 11 bases and J 1 base, leaving 20 bases between the germline ends. The CDR3 spells CAEGGISSWNTGELFF. CDR3 bases: TGTGCCGAGGGCGGAATCTCGTCATGGAACACCGGGGAGCTGTTTTTT.

The chain recombines TRBV3-1 (or the pseudogene TRBV3-2) with TRBJ1-5; perhaps TRBD1 as D (5 bases). Germline loops: CDR1 LGHDT, CDR2 YNNKEL (reference sequence). The CDR3 runs to 17 residues. Trimming removed 0 bases from V and 1 base from J, with 13 bases in between. The CDR3 DNA sequence: TGTGCCAGCAGCCAAGACGGGAAGTGGGGGAGCAATCAGCCCCAGCATTTT. Its protein product is CASSQDGKWGSNQPQHF.

The chain joins TRBV27 to TRBJ2-3; no reliable D call. V was cut by 2 bases and J by 2 bases, with 5 bases left in between. CDR3 size: 13 residues. Germline-derived CDR1 and CDR2 are MNHEY and SMNVEV (reference sequence). CDR3 sequence reads: CASSLRLTDTQYF. In DNA, the CDR3 is TGTGCCAGCAGTTTACGCCTCACAGATACGCAGTATTTT.

The V and J genes are TRBV7-3 and TRBJ2-2, with a weak D call TRBD1 (6 bases). Germline loops: CDR1 SGHTA, CDR2 FQGTGA. Trimming removed 0 bases from V and 4 bases from J, with 6 bases in between. CDR3 length: 14 amino acids. The CDR3 here is CASSLTGGTGELFF. The CDR3, as DNA: TGTGCCAGCAGCTTAACAGGGGGCACCGGGGAGCTGTTTTTT.

By share, this clone ranks as large (0.1 to 1%). V gene TRBV19 combines with J gene TRBJ2-3; D is perhaps TRBD1 or TRBD2 (5 bases each). This CDR3 has 15 residues. CDR1 LNHDA and CDR2 SQIVND come from the germline V gene (reference sequence). The V gene lost 7 bases and the J gene lost 0 bases, with 14 bases spanning the gap. Here the CDR3 DNA reads TGTGCCAGTACCCCGGGGACGTATAGCACAGATACGCAGTATTTT. As protein: CASTPGTYSTDTQYF.